Sequencing of this T cell receptor (beta chain) was carried out in a study of T cells in Graves' hyperthyroidism and ophthalmopathy. Regions amplified from RNA transcripts were the TCR beta CDR3 regions. The study used the HTBI primer set for a first-round RT-PCR of the TCR CDR3. TCRdb fed the multiplex PCR reads into MiXCR, producing one record per CDR3 protein. The table lists 450,000 to 700,000 distinct CDR3 sequences, about 43% of them singletons. Uncontrolled infection, other autoimmune disease, pregnancy or lactation excluded patients. In regard to this clonotype: What it binds is unknown.

Study-level points and caveats: Clonotypes that were expanded in thyroid above 0.001 mostly appeared in blood too. Model-based prediction identified ophthalmopathy a median approximately 6.2 months prior to its onset. Ophthalmopathy was separated from stable hyperthyroidism by a 13 V-J model.

Trimming took 2 bases from V and 2 from J, leaving 10 bases between them. There are 15 residues in the CDR3. The V and J genes are TRBV12-3 or TRBV12-4 and TRBJ1-5; D is undetermined. The sample comprised peripheral blood or thyroid tissue (not recorded which). The sequence was obtained from an adult woman with Graves' disease, either hyperthyroidism or ophthalmopathy (not recorded which). The CDR3 sequence is CASSLRGNGNQPQHF. The CDR3 DNA is TGTGCCAGCAGTTTAAGAGGGAATGGCAATCAGCCCCAGCATTTT.